These T cell receptor beta chains were read from a single sample in a study of early T cells in non-severe SARS-CoV-2 infection. A single record per CDR3 protein comes from TCRdb applying MiXCR to the 5' RACE reads. The table has under 60,000 distinct CDR3 sequences, under 8.5% seen once. The sequenced material came from whole blood. These TCRs come from an adult who was a healthcare worker with PCR-confirmed SARS-CoV-2 infection or an uninfected control (not recorded which). Both conserved end residues are part of each CDR3. D genes are given only for firm matches. Expanded clones get a size class; other rows say once, few or many, or leave the size out.

V gene	clone size	D gene	J gene	CDR3 protein	CDR3 DNA
TRBV9	-	-	TRBJ2-1	CASSAGGDSYNEQFF	TGTGCCAGCAGCGCCGGCGGGGACTCATACAATGAGCAGTTCTTC
TRBV29-1	few	-	TRBJ2-7	CSVAPKLTYEQYF	TGCAGCGTTGCCCCGAAGCTAACCTACGAGCAGTACTTC
TRBV5-1	-	-	TRBJ2-1	CASSFLGLRNEQFF	TGCGCCAGCAGCTTTTTGGGACTCCGGAATGAGCAGTTCTTC
TRBV21-1	many	-	TRBJ2-3	CASYPGPRTDTQYF	TGTGCCAGCTATCCCGGCCCTCGCACAGATACGCAGTATTTT
TRBV4-1	few	-	TRBJ2-7	CASSQGGRDPYEQYF	TGCGCCAGCAGCCAAGGCGGAAGGGATCCCTACGAGCAGTACTTC
TRBV28	few	TRBD1	TRBJ2-7	CASSAYRGDYEQYF	TGTGCCAGCAGTGCTTACAGGGGGGACTACGAGCAGTACTTC
TRBV20-1	-	-	TRBJ1-1	CSAPRRGGRGTEAFF	TGCAGTGCTCCCCGCCGGGGGGGGAGGGGCACTGAAGCTTTCTTT
TRBV20-1	many	-	TRBJ2-7	CSARDVVGGEQYF	TGCAGTGCTAGAGATGTGGTTGGGGGCGAGCAGTACTTC
TRBV28	many	TRBD1	TRBJ1-5	CASSSSGTGYQPQHF	TGTGCCAGCAGTTCTTCCGGGACAGGTTATCAGCCCCAGCATTTT
TRBV6-1	many	-	TRBJ2-2	CASSPTVNTGELFF	TGTGCCAGCAGTCCTACAGTTAACACCGGGGAGCTGTTTTTT
TRBV4-1	-	-	TRBJ1-2	CASSQGQNGGKGYTF	TGCGCCAGCAGCCAAGGACAAAACGGAGGGAAAGGCTACACCTTC
TRBV6-5	many	-	TRBJ2-7	CASSYSSGSSYEQYF	TGTGCCAGCAGTTACTCTAGCGGAAGCTCCTACGAGCAGTACTTC
TRBV2	few	-	TRBJ1-5	CASRFTGLGNQPQHF	TGTGCCAGCAGATTCACAGGGCTGGGCAATCAGCCCCAGCATTTT
TRBV12-3/TRBV12-4	-	TRBD2	TRBJ2-3	CASSFPSGYTDTQYF	TGTGCCAGCAGTTTCCCTAGCGGCTACACAGATACGCAGTATTTT
TRBV12-3/TRBV12-4	many	-	TRBJ1-3	CASSPREGPGNTIYF	TGTGCCAGCAGTCCCAGGGAAGGGCCTGGAAACACCATATATTTT
TRBV29-1	many	TRBD2	TRBJ2-4	CSVEWREGAKNIQYF	TGCAGCGTTGAATGGCGGGAGGGAGCCAAAAACATTCAGTACTTC
TRBV11-2	-	-	TRBJ1-1	CASRSLAGPQNTEAFF	TGTGCCAGCAGAAGCTTGGCTGGACCCCAGAACACTGAAGCTTTCTTT
TRBV7-2	-	TRBD2	TRBJ2-1	CASSLDRIAGGDEQFF	TGTGCCAGCAGCTTAGATCGGATAGCGGGAGGCGATGAGCAGTTCTTC
TRBV2	many	-	TRBJ2-3	CASSEAGPGFYTDTQYF	TGTGCCAGCAGTGAAGCTGGGCCGGGATTTTACACAGATACGCAGTATTTT
TRBV3-1	-	-	TRBJ2-3	CASSQVDTQYF	TGTGCCAGCTCACAGGTAGATACGCAGTATTTT
TRBV10-2	-	TRBD1	TRBJ1-5	CASSLTGMSNQPQHF	TGCGCCAGCAGTTTGACAGGGATGAGCAATCAGCCCCAGCATTTT
TRBV30	-	-	TRBJ2-2	CAWSVRGVDTGELFF	TGTGCCTGGAGTGTTCGCGGGGTAGACACCGGGGAGCTGTTTTTT
TRBV2	many	TRBD1	TRBJ2-2	CARTRDRDGELFF	TGTGCCAGAACCCGGGACAGGGACGGGGAGCTGTTTTTT
TRBV9	few	-	TRBJ1-3	CASGGNTIYF	TGTGCCAGCGGGGGAAACACCATATATTTT
TRBV12-3/TRBV12-4	many	TRBD1	TRBJ1-5	CASKQGWDQPQHF	TGTGCCAGCAAACAGGGGTGGGATCAGCCCCAGCATTTT
TRBV20-1	many	-	TRBJ1-1	CSARGGFGGLAFF	TGCAGTGCTAGAGGGGGATTTGGGGGACTCGCTTTCTTT
TRBV4-1	-	-	TRBJ1-5	CASSQAGSRSDQPQHF	TGCGCCAGCAGCCAAGCGGGATCTCGATCAGATCAGCCCCAGCATTTT
TRBV27	-	-	TRBJ1-6	CASSFLRDGYSPLHF	TGTGCCAGCAGTTTTCTGCGGGACGGTTATTCACCCCTCCACTTT
TRBV20-1	-	TRBD1	TRBJ2-3	CSASYGTGATDTQYF	TGCAGTGCTAGTTATGGGACAGGCGCCACAGATACGCAGTATTTT
TRBV5-1	many	TRBD2	TRBJ2-1	CASSLDIAGAYNEQFF	TGCGCCAGCAGCTTAGACATAGCGGGGGCCTACAATGAGCAGTTCTTC
TRBV29-1	many	-	TRBJ2-3	CSVQDRAGSTDTQYF	TGCAGCGTCCAAGACCGGGCGGGGAGCACAGATACGCAGTATTTT
TRBV2	many	TRBD2	TRBJ2-1	CASRARTSGYNEQFF	TGTGCCAGCAGGGCCCGGACTAGCGGTTACAATGAGCAGTTCTTC
TRBV9	-	-	TRBJ2-2	CASSAGVELFF	TGTGCCAGCAGTGCCGGGGTAGAGCTGTTTTTT
TRBV7-9	-	TRBD1	TRBJ2-1	CASSLVRQGDEQFF	TGTGCCAGCAGCTTAGTTCGCCAGGGGGATGAGCAGTTCTTC
TRBV2	few	TRBD2	TRBJ2-3	CASRKTTSGRDTQYF	TGTGCCAGCAGGAAAACGACTAGCGGGAGGGATACGCAGTATTTT